This T cell receptor beta chain was recovered during a study of T cells in Graves' hyperthyroidism and ophthalmopathy. Amplified regions were TCR beta CDR3 sequences from RNA transcripts. When the TCR CDR3 underwent first-round RT-PCR, the HTBI primer set was used. TCRdb itself ran the multiplex PCR reads through MiXCR, one entry per CDR3 protein. Of roughly 700,000 distinct CDR3 sequences in the sample, roughly 32% are singletons; the top ten hold around 30%. Findings and caveats of the study: The model's output predicted ophthalmopathy at a median of 6.5 months prior to onset.

CDR1 and CDR2 from the germline V gene are KGHDR and SFDVKD. Between the trimmed V and J ends, which lost 1 base and 7 bases, there was a span of 13 bases. This CDR3 region has 15 residues. Subjects aged 18 to 65 presented with newly diagnosed hyperthyroidism of less than 2 months' duration. Clinical symptoms, serum thyroxine, TRAb, thyroid ultrasound and orbital computed tomography informed diagnoses. On this clonotype: What it binds is not known.

The TCR was taken from a woman between 35 and 50 years old with Graves' hyperthyroidism. The material sequenced was blood. The rearrangement uses TRBV24-1 and TRBJ2-1; D tentatively fits TRBD1 or TRBD2 (5 bases each). CDR3 DNA sequence: TGTGCCACCAGTGATTTTGGGGGAGCTCGGAATGAGCAGTTCTTC. Encoded protein: CATSDFGGARNEQFF.